Below, 32 T cell receptor beta chains from the same sample are listed, as sequenced in a study of T cells and Merkel cell carcinoma outcomes. The repertoire was sequenced with immunoSEQ multiplex PCR; TCRdb's copy has only in-frame clones and lacks some. Of about 19,000 clones detected, roughly 82% appear once; the ten largest clones hold about 3.1%. The sample taken for sequencing was tumor tissue from Merkel cell carcinoma. Receptors were obtained from a human donor with Merkel cell carcinoma.

The V call is TRBV29-1, the J call TRBJ2-1; possible D gene TRBD2, 7 bases. There are 17 residues in the CDR3. Germline V gene sequence: CDR1 SQVTM, CDR2 ANQGSEA. The V gene lost 7 bases and the J gene lost 10 bases, with 32 bases spanning the gap. Written as DNA, the CDR3 is TGCAGCGCACTAAGGGGGTTAGGACTAGTTCCCCCCGGGGAGCAGTTCTTC. Its protein product is CSALRGLGLVPPGEQFF.

As DNA, the CDR3 is TGTGCCAGCAGACCCACGGGACCTAATGAAAAACTGTTTTTT. Translating it yields CASRPTGPNEKLFF. The J gene is TRBJ1-4, the V gene TRBV28; weak D call: TRBD1 (5 bases). Between the trimmed V and J ends, which lost 6 bases and 3 bases, there was a span of 11 bases. This CDR3 is 14 amino acids long. The germline V gene encodes CDR1 MDHEN and CDR2 SYDVKM.

This clone was recorded only once. The chain couples TRBV6-5 to TRBJ1-1; 7 bases fit TRBD1. Trimming removed 6 bases from V and 1 base from J; junction bases left unmatched: 8. The CDR3 spans 15 residues. CDR1 is MNHEY and CDR2 is SVGAGI in the germline V gene. This CDR3 is CASRHVRQGNTEAFF. In nucleotides, the CDR3 is TGTGCCAGCAGACACGTTAGACAGGGGAACACTGAAGCTTTCTTT.

Concerning this clone: A read error may be the cause here, since a much bigger clone is one base away. J is TRBJ1-5 and V is TRBV19, with a weak D call TRBD1 (6 bases). CDR1 is LNHDA, CDR2 SQIVND, per germline (reference sequence). This CDR3 region has 15 residues. The V gene lost 4 bases and the J gene lost 11 bases, with 21 bases spanning the gap. The CDR3 region is CASSRDTLARESQHF. The CDR3 DNA reads TGTGCCAGTAGTAGGGACACGCTAGCTCGTGAGTCCCAGCATTTT.

This chain uses TRBV30 with TRBJ2-7; 7 nucleotides line up with TRBD1. CDR1 and CDR2 from the germline V gene are GTSNPN and SVGIG (reference sequence). This CDR3 contains 13 residues. Trimming cost V 2 bases and J 3 bases; bases outside gene matches: 4. DNA for the CDR3: TGTGCCTGGAGTCCGGGACAGTTCTACGAGCAGTACTTC. Encoded protein: CAWSPGQFYEQYF.

The rearrangement links TRBV5-1 to TRBJ2-5; 10 bases match TRBD2. Trimming at V came to 5 bases and at J to 4 bases, leaving 8 bases not matched to a gene. This CDR3 region has 15 residues. Germline values: CDR1 SGHRS, CDR2 YFSETQ. The CDR3 nucleotides are TGCGCCAGCAGAACCGGGACTAGCGCAACAGAGACCCAGTACTTC. This encodes CASRTGTSATETQYF. Full variable domain (rest looked up from reference TRBV5-1 and TRBJ2-5): KAGVTQTPRYLIKTRGQQVTLSCSPISGHRSVSWYQQTPGQGLQFLFEYFSETQRNKGNFPGRFSGRQFSNSRSEMNVSTLELGDSALYLCASRTGTSATETQYFGPGTRLLVL.

This chain connects TRBV11-2 to TRBJ1-2; D possibly corresponds to TRBD1 (5 bases). The germline V gene has CDR1 SGHAT and CDR2 FQNNGV. This CDR3 region has 14 residues. V was shortened by 1 base and J by 2 bases, with 8 bases between the two germline ends. CDR3 bases: TGTGCCAGCAGCTTAGGACAGAGAAACTATGGCTACACCTTC. The encoded protein is CASSLGQRNYGYTF.

This clone was counted between two and nine times. The chain recombines TRBV7-9 with TRBJ2-7; D is perhaps TRBD2 (5 bases). V lost 0 bases, J lost 6 bases, and 15 bases lay in between. Germline lookup yields CDR1 SEHNR and CDR2 FQNEAQ (reference sequence). This CDR3 has 15 amino acids. The CDR3 is CASSLARGVGGEQYF. The DNA for the CDR3 is TGTGCCAGCAGCTTAGCGCGTGGCGTCGGAGGCGAGCAGTACTTC.

This chain joins TRBV7-9 and TRBJ2-7; D is undetermined. Germline values: CDR1 SEHNR, CDR2 FQNEAQ (reference sequence). V shed 1 base and J shed 0 bases, with 7 bases lying between them. The CDR3 totals 14 residues. Written as DNA, the CDR3 is TGTGCCAGCAGCTTAGGGGCAGACTCCTACGAGCAGTACTTC. It translates to CASSLGADSYEQYF.

Comments on this clone: Germline and junction disagree at one end, which may indicate a read error. V gene TRBV15 combines with J gene TRBJ1-2; 7 bases align to TRBD1. Germline CDR1 reads LNHNV; CDR2 reads YYDKDF (reference sequence). This CDR3 is 14 amino acids long. The CDR3 nucleotides are TGTGCCACCAGCCATGCGGACAGGTACTATGGCTACACCTTT. Residues: CATSHADRYYGYTF.

The chain uses TRBV19 and TRBJ1-1; possibly TRBD1 for D (5 bases). V lost 5 bases and J lost 0, with 13 bases in between. Germline V lookup: CDR1 LNHDA, CDR2 SQIVND (reference sequence). The CDR3 loop spans 15 amino acids. CDR3 amino acids: CASSSPGGMNTEAFF. The CDR3 DNA reads as TGTGCCAGTAGTTCGCCCGGGGGAATGAACACTGAAGCTTTCTTT.

The chain joins TRBV11-2 to TRBJ2-1; TRBD1 is a possible D gene (7 bases). The germline V gene encodes CDR1 SGHAT and CDR2 FQNNGV. V was trimmed by 3 bases and J by 5 bases, leaving 14 bases between them. The CDR3 extends over 15 amino acids. In DNA, the CDR3 is TGTGCCAGCAGCTTCGGAGGGGGCGGACACAATGAGCAGTTCTTC. This codes for CASSFGGGGHNEQFF.

The chain has TRBV27 and TRBJ1-5, with D perhaps TRBD1 (5 bases). V lost 3 bases to trimming and J lost 3 bases, with 12 bases between them. Germline V gene sequence: CDR1 MNHEY, CDR2 SMNVEV (reference sequence). The CDR3 runs 15 residues. In DNA, the CDR3 is TGTGCCAGCAGTTTGATAGGGGATGACAATCAGCCCCAGCATTTT. It specifies CASSLIGDDNQPQHF.

The chain is built from TRBV29-1 and TRBJ2-7; 8 nucleotides line up with TRBD1. The CDR3 sequence is 14 residues long. V trimming: 1 base; J trimming: 2 bases; junction bases outside the gene matches: 4. Germline CDR1 SQVTM, CDR2 ANQGSEA. The CDR3, as DNA: TGCAGCGTTGAAGGACAGGGGTTTCCCTACGAGCAGTACTTC. Its translation: CSVEGQGFPYEQYF.

This chain links TRBV29-1 with TRBJ1-3; possible D gene TRBD1, 5 bases. This CDR3 comprises 14 residues. Trimming left V 6 bases short and J 4 bases short, with 16 bases between. Germline lookup yields CDR1 SQVTM and CDR2 ANQGSEA. CDR3 loop: CSVSGGGSGNTIYF. The CDR3 DNA is TGCAGCGTCTCCGGTGGGGGGAGCGGAAACACCATATATTTT.

This chain joins TRBV5-8 and TRBJ2-3; D possibly corresponds to TRBD1 (6 bases). This CDR3 is 15 amino acids long. Germline V gives CDR1 SGHTS, CDR2 YDEGEE. The germline V and J ends were trimmed by 0 bases and 0 bases, with 8 bases remaining between them. The CDR3 spells CASSLGQGSTDTQYF. CDR3 nucleotides: TGTGCCAGCAGCTTGGGGCAGGGGAGCACAGATACGCAGTATTTT.

V usage is TRBV5-4 and J usage is TRBJ1-6; D possibly corresponds to TRBD1 (6 bases). V shed 4 bases and J shed 7 bases, with 15 bases lying between them. CDR1 is SGHNT, CDR2 YYREEE, per germline (reference sequence). The CDR3 is 15 residues long. CDR3 sequence reads: CASSLADRRNSPLHF. CDR3 in DNA: TGTGCCAGCAGCCTTGCGGACAGACGAAATTCACCCCTCCACTTT.

The V call is TRBV29-1, the J call TRBJ2-3; D is unclear. Deletions cut 0 bases from V and 8 bases from J, with 12 bases between. This CDR3 spans 13 amino acids. CDR1 SQVTM and CDR2 ANQGSEA come from the germline V gene. The CDR3 DNA sequence: TGCAGCGTTGAAGATGGAGTTAGAGGTACGCAGTATTTT. It yields the protein CSVEDGVRGTQYF.

J is TRBJ1-6 and V is TRBV6-1; 7 bases line up with TRBD1. Germline CDR1 is MNHNS and CDR2 is SASEGT. There are 13 residues in the CDR3. The V segment lost 4 bases and the J segment 10 bases; nucleotides outside the gene matches: 4. DNA of the CDR3: TGTGCCAGCAGTGTAACAGGGGACTCACCCCTCCACTTT. It codes for CASSVTGDSPLHF.

The chain couples TRBV11-2 to TRBJ2-5; unclear D gene. The CDR3 has 13 amino acids. Germline CDR1 reads SGHAT; CDR2 reads FQNNGV. V lost 5 bases and J lost 5, with 12 bases in between. The CDR3 spells CASSETFPETQYF. The CDR3 DNA sequence: TGTGCCAGCAGCGAAACGTTCCCGGAGACCCAGTACTTC.

The chain recombines TRBV15 with TRBJ2-1, with TRBD2 identical over 9 bases. V shed 0 bases, J shed 3 bases, and the junction held 3 bases outside the gene matches. Germline V CDR1 and CDR2: LNHNV, YYDKDF (reference sequence). The CDR3 runs 16 residues. The CDR3 nucleotides are TGTGCCACCAGCAGAGAGCTAGCGGGGAACTACAATGAGCAGTTCTTC. This translates into CATSRELAGNYNEQFF. Filled out from reference TRBV15 and TRBJ2-1, the complete variable domain reads DAMVIQNPRYQVTQFGKPVTLSCSQTLNHNVMYWYQQKSSQAPKLLFHYYDKDFNNEADTPDNFQSRRPNTSFCFLDIRSPGLGDTAMYLCATSRELAGNYNEQFFGPGTRLTVL.

The chain recombines TRBV9 with TRBJ1-1; a possible D gene is TRBD1 (5 bases). CDR1 SGDLS and CDR2 YYNGEE come from the germline V gene. This CDR3 region has 16 residues. The V and J ends lost 3 bases and 3 bases respectively, with 18 bases between them. CDR3 region: CASSATADRRYTEAFF. CDR3 bases: TGTGCCAGCAGCGCCACGGCCGACAGACGATACACTGAAGCTTTCTTT.

CDR3 residues: CAWGRGGGPHNEQFF. In DNA, the CDR3 is TGTGCCTGGGGAAGAGGGGGGGGCCCCCACAATGAGCAGTTCTTC. V is TRBV30 and J is TRBJ2-1, with D perhaps TRBD2 (7 bases). Germline V gene lookup returns CDR1 GTSNPN and CDR2 SVGIG (reference sequence). The length of the CDR3 is 15 residues. Trimming took off 5 bases at V and 5 bases at J, with 19 bases between the two ends.

The chain joins TRBV4-1 to TRBJ1-1; a possible D gene is TRBD1 (6 bases). The CDR3 covers 15 residues. Trimming removed 1 base from V and 6 bases from J, with 15 bases in between. Germline values: CDR1 MGHRA, CDR2 YSYEKL. The CDR3 DNA reads as TGCGCCAGCAGCCAAGGGTATACAGGGTTAGCTGAAGCTTTCTTT. Translating it yields CASSQGYTGLAEAFF.

The genes are TRBV19 and TRBJ2-5; 9 bases agree with TRBD2. V lost 3 bases to trimming and J lost 3 bases; unmatched junction nucleotides: 5. This CDR3 contains 15 residues. Germline V gene sequence: CDR1 LNHDA, CDR2 SQIVND (reference sequence). The CDR3 reads CASSIGGGEKETQYF. CDR3 nucleotide sequence: TGTGCCAGTAGTATTGGCGGGGGGGAGAAAGAGACCCAGTACTTC.

V gene TRBV13 combines with J gene TRBJ1-1; tentatively, D is TRBD1 (5 bases). V shed 5 bases and J shed 5 bases, with 9 bases lying between them. The length of the CDR3 is 12 residues. CDR1 PRHDT and CDR2 FYEKMQ come from the germline V gene (reference sequence). The CDR3 sequence: CASSPGETEAFF. The CDR3, as DNA: TGTGCCAGCAGCCCGGGGGAAACTGAAGCTTTCTTT. The variable domain in full, completed from reference TRBV13 and TRBJ1-1, reads AAGVIQSPRHLIKEKRETATLKCYPIPRHDTVYWYQQGPGQDPQFLISFYEKMQSDKGSIPDRFSAQQFSDYHSELNMSSLELGDSALYFCASSPGETEAFFGQGTRLTVV.

The V call is TRBV9, the J call TRBJ2-2; 8 nucleotides align to TRBD2. Germline CDR1 reads SGDLS; CDR2 reads YYNGEE. CDR3 length equals 15 residues. J lost 5 bases, V lost 4 bases, and 7 bases had no gene match. The CDR3: CASSPFSGGTGELFF. CDR3 in DNA: TGTGCCAGCAGCCCTTTTTCGGGGGGGACCGGGGAGCTGTTTTTT.

V is TRBV5-6 and J is TRBJ1-3, with TRBD1 as a possible D gene (5 bases). The germline V and J ends were trimmed by 4 bases and 2 bases, with 7 bases remaining between them. Per the germline V gene, CDR1 is SGHDT and CDR2 is YYEEEE. The CDR3 spans 13 residues. CDR3 DNA sequence: TGTGCCAGCAGCCCGGGACCTGGAAACACCATATATTTT. It translates to CASSPGPGNTIYF.

The chain recombines TRBV11-1 with TRBJ2-1; a weak D match, TRBD1 (6 bases). This CDR3 is built from 14 residues. Trimming removed 5 bases from V and 7 bases from J, with 15 bases in between. Germline V gene data show CDR1 as SGHAT and CDR2 as FQDESV (reference sequence). The CDR3 DNA reads TGTGCCAGCAGCCCGGGACACTGGAGGAATGAGCAGTTCTTC. As protein: CASSPGHWRNEQFF.

The rearrangement links TRBV29-1 to TRBJ1-1; D not resolved. V lost 4 bases and J lost 7, with 10 bases in between. This CDR3 contains 11 residues. CDR1 is SQVTM and CDR2 is ANQGSEA in the germline V gene. CDR3 bases: TGCAGCGTTGTCACAGTTCTTGAAGCTTTCTTT. Translating gives CSVVTVLEAFF. The full variable domain, in which reference TRBV29-1 and TRBJ1-1 provide the parts outside the CDR3, is SAVISQKPSRDICQRGTSLTIQCQVDSQVTMMFWYRQQPGQSLTLIATANQGSEATYESGFVIDKFPISRPNLTFSTLTVSNMSPEDSSIYLCSVVTVLEAFFGQGTRLTVV.

This clone occurred a few times. This chain joins TRBV19 and TRBJ2-3; either TRBD1 or TRBD2 may fit D (5 bases each). This CDR3 is built from 15 residues. V was trimmed by 11 bases and J by 3 bases, leaving 21 bases between them. Germline V gene lookup returns CDR1 LNHDA and CDR2 SQIVND (reference sequence). CDR3 in DNA: TGTGCCGCGGGCAGGGTTGATTCGAGAACAGATACGCAGTATTTT. This sequence encodes CAAGRVDSRTDTQYF.

This clone was seen a few times. The V and J genes are TRBV10-3 and TRBJ2-7; possibly TRBD2 for D (5 bases). There are 14 residues in the CDR3. The germline V gene encodes CDR1 ENHRY and CDR2 SYGVKD. The germline V and J ends were trimmed by 0 bases and 9 bases, with 15 bases remaining between them. CDR3 in amino acids: CAISESRDYLRQYF. In DNA form, the CDR3 reads TGTGCCATCAGTGAGTCGAGAGACTACCTACGGCAGTACTTC.